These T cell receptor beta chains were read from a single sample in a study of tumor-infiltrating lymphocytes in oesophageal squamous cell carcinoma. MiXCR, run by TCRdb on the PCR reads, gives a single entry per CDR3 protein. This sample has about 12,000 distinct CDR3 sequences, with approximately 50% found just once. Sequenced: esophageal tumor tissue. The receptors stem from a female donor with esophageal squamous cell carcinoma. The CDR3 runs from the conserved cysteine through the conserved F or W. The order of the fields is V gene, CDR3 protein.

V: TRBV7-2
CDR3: CASSLVAPRGYEQYF

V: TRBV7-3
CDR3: CASSQKGGYGYTF

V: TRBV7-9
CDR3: CASSLGLAGDTQYF

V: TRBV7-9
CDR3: CASSSAGNYNEQFF

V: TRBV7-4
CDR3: CASSSPARSYNEQFF

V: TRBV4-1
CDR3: CASSHGDTNYGYTF

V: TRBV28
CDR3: CASSRLTSGTRKETQYF

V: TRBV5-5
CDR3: CASSLLAASTDTQYF

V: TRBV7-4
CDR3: CASSQGRKETQYF

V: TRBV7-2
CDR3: CASSLTGQGYGYTF

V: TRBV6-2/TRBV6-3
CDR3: CASSPKEEQFF

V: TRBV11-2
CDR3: CASSLLPLGSRGSGANVLTF

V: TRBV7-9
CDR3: CASSLRTGLGEKLFF

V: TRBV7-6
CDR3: CASSLAAGGYEQYF

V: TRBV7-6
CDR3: CASSSRHGGGRYEQYF

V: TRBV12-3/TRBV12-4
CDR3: CASSTQGASSHEQYF

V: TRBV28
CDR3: CASSLLIGYEQYF

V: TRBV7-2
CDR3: CASSGRLAGTGELFF

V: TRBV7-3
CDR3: CASSLQGAGETQYF

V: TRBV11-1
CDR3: CASSLAAGENSPLHF

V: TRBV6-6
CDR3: CASSYTRADTQYF

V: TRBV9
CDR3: CASSGTSGNEQFF

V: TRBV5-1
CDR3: CASSLRTGFRSNSPLHF

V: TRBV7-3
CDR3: CASSPALSGANVLTF

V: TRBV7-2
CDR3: CASSHPTRPTDTQYF

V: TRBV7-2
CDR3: CASSLAPGLAGGASTDTQYF

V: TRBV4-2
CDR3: CASSQDKGSGGAYEQYF

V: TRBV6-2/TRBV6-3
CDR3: CASSGMGFSYEQYF

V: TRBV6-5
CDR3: CASSYPSGRPDYGYTF

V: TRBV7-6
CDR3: CASSSMDFSGEQYF

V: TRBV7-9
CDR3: CASSLPSGSLGEQYF

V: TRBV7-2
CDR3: CASSLAAGEPYNEQFF

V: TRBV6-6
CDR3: CASSYLGGTYNEQFF

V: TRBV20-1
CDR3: CSASPMTAQYF

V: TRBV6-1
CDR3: CASTPNPRLRDSPLHF

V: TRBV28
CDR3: CASSLMGRRQGSHEQFF

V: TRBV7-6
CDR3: CASSFGLAGRGEQFF

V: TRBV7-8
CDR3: CASSLNPGTNTGELFF

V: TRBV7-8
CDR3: CASSLAGTVQETQYF

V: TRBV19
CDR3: CASSILGEFTDTQYF

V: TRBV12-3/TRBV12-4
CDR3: CASSPGQDYNEQYF